A selection of T cell receptor beta chains follows, all from one sample in a study of blood T cell repertoires in COVID-19. Only in-frame clones appear in the TCRdb table, and some are missing; sequencing was by immunoSEQ multiplex PCR. The table lists fewer than 200,000 clones, roughly 84% of them singletons, with 3% to 3.5% in the top ten. The specimen sequenced was PBMCs or T cells enriched from blood (not recorded which). The receptors were sampled from a woman aged 30 to 39 who had been exposed to COVID-19. Each CDR3 is given with its conserved first and last residue. Not all rows give a size; the values are once, few, many and, for expanded clones, a class.

V gene	clone size	J gene	CDR3 protein
TRBV19	.	TRBJ1-1	CASSTTGNTEAFF
TRBV11-2	.	TRBJ2-1	CASSLGWRGGRDEQFF
TRBV6-6	few	TRBJ1-1	CASSTRVGDTEAFF
TRBV9	.	TRBJ1-1	CASSVAPSRGQRNTEAFF
TRBV6-5	once	TRBJ2-7	CASSYSNRGAREQYF
TRBV10-3	.	TRBJ1-1	CAISDSVAAGQAFF
TRBV27	.	TRBJ2-7	CASSLGGSYEQYF
TRBV7-3	.	TRBJ2-6	CASGTGLTGANVLTF
TRBV5-1	.	TRBJ2-5	CASSYGRGETQYF
TRBV19	.	TRBJ1-2	CASLSRPREEVSYTF
TRBV19	once	TRBJ2-1	CASSVLPGGTTYNEQFF
TRBV15	.	TRBJ2-2	CATSPISAGELFF
TRBV4-3	.	TRBJ2-1	CASSQDYWTSGYNEQFF
TRBV2	.	TRBJ1-3	CASSRRQDSGNTIYF
TRBV3-1/TRBV3-2	.	TRBJ1-3	CASSLDSLSGNTIYF
TRBV5-1	.	TRBJ1-6	CASSTSSYNSPLHF
TRBV2	few	TRBJ2-1	CASSEGPRGSSYNEQFF